A selection of T cell receptor beta chains follows, all from one sample in a study of blood T cell repertoires in COVID-19. This table comes from immunoSEQ multiplex PCR, and its TCRdb copy is limited to in-frame clones, with some not included. Of some 200,000 clones listed, 65% to 90% are singletons. The sequenced sample was PBMCs or T cells enriched from blood (not recorded which). The receptors stem from a man aged 40-50 years who had recovered from COVID-19. CDR3s include the opening cysteine and the closing phenylalanine or tryptophan. D genes are given only for firm matches. Expanded clones are given a class, and other clones once, few, many or no size at all.

CDR3aa: CASSYQGGHSYEQYF
CDR3nt: TGTGCCAGCAGTTACCAGGGGGGTCACTCCTACGAGCAGTACTTC
abundance: once
j_gene: TRBJ2-7
len: 15
v_gene: TRBV6-5
d_gene: .

CDR3aa: CASSPRSSGRYNEQFF
CDR3nt: TGTGCCAGCTCACCACGTTCGAGCGGGAGGTACAATGAGCAGTTCTTC
abundance: .
j_gene: TRBJ2-1
len: 16
v_gene: TRBV18
d_gene: TRBD2

CDR3aa: CASSSATGNLVREQYF
CDR3nt: TGTGCCAGCAGTTCGGCGACAGGGAATTTGGTTCGCGAGCAGTACTTC
abundance: .
j_gene: TRBJ2-7
len: 16
v_gene: TRBV28
d_gene: TRBD1

CDR3aa: CASSRLGGEAFF
CDR3nt: TGCGCCAGCAGCCGCCTTGGCGGGGAGGCTTTCTTT
abundance: few
j_gene: TRBJ1-1
len: 12
v_gene: TRBV5-1
d_gene: .

CDR3aa: CAWSRDRVKGSGNTIYF
CDR3nt: TGTGCCTGGAGTCGGGACAGGGTTAAAGGGTCTGGAAACACCATATATTTT
abundance: .
j_gene: TRBJ1-3
len: 17
v_gene: TRBV30
d_gene: TRBD1

CDR3aa: CASSQDRGLSYNEQFF
CDR3nt: TGTGCCAGCAGCCAAGATCGCGGGCTCTCCTACAATGAGCAGTTCTTC
abundance: .
j_gene: TRBJ2-1
len: 16
v_gene: TRBV3-1/TRBV3-2
d_gene: .

CDR3aa: CASSIGTGYRENEQFF
CDR3nt: TGTGCCAGTAGTATAGGGACAGGTTATCGGGAGAATGAGCAGTTCTTC
abundance: .
j_gene: TRBJ2-1
len: 16
v_gene: TRBV19
d_gene: .

CDR3aa: CATGGTGTYGYTF
CDR3nt: TGTGCCACCGGGGGGACAGGGACCTATGGCTACACCTTC
abundance: .
j_gene: TRBJ1-2
len: 13
v_gene: TRBV18
d_gene: TRBD1

CDR3aa: CASSQTGVLGEAFF
CDR3nt: TGTGCCAGCAGTCAAACAGGGGTGCTGGGTGAAGCTTTCTTT
abundance: .
j_gene: TRBJ1-1
len: 14
v_gene: TRBV7-3
d_gene: TRBD1

CDR3aa: CASDGQGNNSPLHF
CDR3nt: TGTGCCAGCGACGGACAGGGGAATAATTCACCCCTCCACTTT
abundance: .
j_gene: TRBJ1-6
len: 14
v_gene: TRBV2
d_gene: TRBD1

CDR3aa: CASSVEQGATYGYTF
CDR3nt: TGTGCCAGCAGCGTAGAACAGGGGGCGACCTATGGCTACACCTTC
abundance: once
j_gene: TRBJ1-2
len: 15
v_gene: TRBV9
d_gene: TRBD1

CDR3aa: CASSPGQGGSYEQYF
CDR3nt: TGTGCCAGCAGCCCCGGACAGGGAGGGTCCTACGAGCAGTACTTC
abundance: .
j_gene: TRBJ2-7
len: 15
v_gene: TRBV7-9
d_gene: .

CDR3aa: CASSPSLGTGFWSPLHF
CDR3nt: TGTGCCAGCAGCCCAAGCCTCGGGACAGGGTTCTGGTCACCCCTCCACTTT
abundance: few
j_gene: TRBJ1-6
len: 17
v_gene: TRBV14
d_gene: TRBD1

CDR3aa: CASSIKSYSGAPLEAFF
CDR3nt: TGTGCCAGTAGTATTAAGTCGTATTCAGGGGCCCCACTTGAAGCTTTCTTT
abundance: .
j_gene: TRBJ1-1
len: 17
v_gene: TRBV19
d_gene: .

CDR3aa: CATKPNRAGTGQVEAGELFF
CDR3nt: TGTGCCACCAAACCGAACCGCGCCGGGACAGGCCAAGTGGAAGCCGGGGAGCTGTTTTTT
abundance: .
j_gene: TRBJ2-2
len: 20
v_gene: TRBV2
d_gene: TRBD1

CDR3aa: CASSQYRDYNQPQHF
CDR3nt: TGTGCCAGCAGCCAATACAGGGACTACAATCAGCCCCAGCATTTT
abundance: .
j_gene: TRBJ1-5
len: 15
v_gene: TRBV6-2/TRBV6-3
d_gene: .

CDR3aa: CSVGLSGSSYEQYF
CDR3nt: TGCAGCGTTGGCTTAAGCGGGAGCTCCTACGAGCAGTACTTC
abundance: .
j_gene: TRBJ2-7
len: 14
v_gene: TRBV29-1
d_gene: TRBD2

CDR3aa: CASSPNAWEGITEAFF
CDR3nt: TGTGCCAGCAGCCCCAACGCTTGGGAGGGGATCACTGAAGCTTTCTTT
abundance: few
j_gene: TRBJ1-1
len: 16
v_gene: TRBV9
d_gene: .

CDR3aa: CASSLSGLPRDEQFF
CDR3nt: TGTGCCAGTAGCCTTAGCGGGCTCCCTAGGGATGAGCAGTTCTTC
abundance: .
j_gene: TRBJ2-1
len: 15
v_gene: TRBV19
d_gene: TRBD2

CDR3aa: CASSVGDRGQPQHF
CDR3nt: TGTGCCAGCAGCGTAGGGGACAGGGGACAGCCCCAGCATTTT
abundance: .
j_gene: TRBJ1-5
len: 14
v_gene: TRBV9
d_gene: TRBD1

CDR3aa: CASSFTGTEAFF
CDR3nt: TGTGCCAGCAGCTTTACGGGGACTGAAGCTTTCTTT
abundance: .
j_gene: TRBJ1-1
len: 12
v_gene: TRBV7-9
d_gene: .